The clone carrying this T cell receptor beta chain showed up just a few times. With 7 bases removed from V and 3 bases from J, the gap between germline ends came to 13 bases. There are 13 residues in the CDR3. Germline values: CDR1 SGHVS, CDR2 FNYEAQ. Transcripts of RNA were the source for amplifying TCR beta CDR3 regions. First-round RT-PCR relied on HTBI primers, and a second-round multiplex PCR came next. TCRdb processed the multiplex PCR reads anew with MiXCR; each CDR3 protein has one entry. The data hold over a million distinct CDR3 sequences, with less than 45% observed a single time. These data are taken from a study of Graves' ophthalmopathy and Graves' hyperthyroidism. Study at large: Ophthalmopathy absent within 18 months of follow-up marked hyperthyroidism as stable.

None of the included patients had other autoimmune diseases, uncontrolled infections, pregnancy or lactation, as these led to exclusion. Sequencing used peripheral blood or thyroid tissue (not recorded which). The sequence came from an adult man with Graves' hyperthyroidism. This chain uses TRBV7-6 with TRBJ2-7; no firm D call. CDR3 nucleotides: TGTGCCAGCAACCCGACCATAGGCTACGAGCAGTACTTC. Translating it yields CASNPTIGYEQYF.